The 10 T cell receptor beta chains below were found in one sample sequenced in a study of stem cell transplantation in POMP-related autoinflammatory disease. The method was immunoSEQ multiplex PCR; TCRdb's version includes in-frame clones alone and lacks a portion of them. The sample lists some 65,000 clones, more than 75% occurring once. The sample consisted of CD4+ T cells from PBMCs, taken after stem cell transplantation. All receptors come from a human patient with POMP-related autoinflammation and immune dysregulation (PRAID). Some of the T cells may derive from the graft donor.

V and J are TRBV11-2 and TRBJ2-3; 14 bases align to TRBD2. Losses at the gene ends were 2 bases for V and 3 bases for J; bases not matched to a gene: 1. This CDR3 is 16 amino acids long. CDR1 and CDR2 (germline): SGHAT, FQNNGV. CDR3 DNA: TGTGCCAGCAGCTTAAGGACTAGCGGGGGGACAGATACGCAGTATTTT. Its translation is CASSLRTSGGTDTQYF.

CDR3 residues: CASSRDSSYEQYV. For the CDR3, the DNA is TGCGCCAGCAGCAGGGACAGCTCCTACGAGCAGTACGTC. This chain connects TRBV10-2 to TRBJ2-7; 7 nucleotides align to TRBD1. Per germline, CDR1 WSHSY and CDR2 SAAADI. V shed 6 bases and J 0 bases; nucleotides not matched to a gene: 2. This CDR3 has 13 amino acids.

This clone appeared once. The chain carries TRBV5-4 and TRBJ2-7; the D gene is possibly TRBD2 (5 bases). CDR1 and CDR2 from the germline V gene are SGHNT and YYREEE (reference sequence). Trimming shortened V by 0 bases and J by 4 bases, and 5 bases separated the two germline ends. The CDR3 is 12 amino acids. As DNA, the CDR3 is TGTGCCAGCAGCTTGGGGACTTACGAGCAGTACTTC. Translated: CASSLGTYEQYF.

V is TRBV6-4 and J is TRBJ2-7, with unresolved D. Germline loops: CDR1 MRHNA, CDR2 SNTAGT. Trimming took 0 bases from V and 7 from J, leaving 10 bases between them. CDR3 length equals 13 residues. This chain's CDR3 is CASSDSKKWEQYV. CDR3 nucleotides: TGTGCCAGCAGTGACTCGAAGAAGTGGGAGCAGTACGTC.

CDR3 loop: CASSDRKTDSYEQYF. In nucleotides, the CDR3 is TGTGCCAGCAGTGACAGGAAAACTGACTCCTACGAGCAGTACTTC. This chain connects TRBV2 to TRBJ2-7; D gene ambiguous. V gave up 3 bases and J gave up 0 bases, with 12 bases separating them. Germline V gene sequence: CDR1 SNHLY, CDR2 FYNNEI. The CDR3 has 15 amino acids.

This clone appeared once. This chain links TRBV7-7 with TRBJ2-5, with 10 bases that match TRBD2. The V gene end was trimmed by 6 bases and the J gene end by 7 bases; junction bases not matched to a gene: 8. Germline V gene data show CDR1 as SSHAT and CDR2 as FNYEAQ (reference sequence). CDR3 size: 14 residues. The CDR3 region is CASSTSGASVTQYF. DNA of the CDR3: TGTGCCAGCAGTACTAGCGGGGCCAGTGTGACCCAGTACTTC.

This chain joins TRBV6-1 and TRBJ1-6, with TRBD1 matching over 8 bases. The germline CDR1 and CDR2 sequences are MNHNS and SASEGT. The length of the CDR3 is 15 residues. V lost 3 bases, J lost 8 bases, and 6 bases stayed unmatched. The CDR3 region has the DNA TGTGCCAGCAGTGAGCGGACAGGGAGTCATTCACCCCTCCACTTT. This codes for CASSERTGSHSPLHF.

The chain is built from TRBV27 and TRBJ2-7, with D tentatively TRBD2 (5 bases). The CDR3 has 14 amino acids. The V and J ends lost 2 bases and 2 bases respectively, with 10 bases between them. The germline V gene encodes CDR1 MNHEY and CDR2 SMNVEV (reference sequence). In DNA, the CDR3 is TGTGCCAGCAGTTTAAGAGGGCTTCCCTACGAGCAGTACTTC. Residues: CASSLRGLPYEQYF.

V and J are TRBV18 and TRBJ2-2; 7 bases match TRBD1. Trimming at V came to 5 bases and at J to 7 bases, leaving 10 bases not matched to a gene. This CDR3 spans 15 amino acids. Germline lookup yields CDR1 KGHSH and CDR2 LQKENI. The CDR3 loop reads CASSEGGGFSGELFF. For the CDR3, the DNA is TGTGCCAGCTCAGAAGGGGGCGGCTTCAGCGGGGAGCTGTTTTTT.

This chain's CDR3 is CASSLSGTSGSYEQYF. Written as DNA, the CDR3 is TGTGCCAGCAGTTTATCAGGGACTAGCGGGAGCTACGAGCAGTACTTC. This chain connects TRBV27 to TRBJ2-7, with 14 positions matching TRBD2. Losses at the gene ends were 0 bases for V and 3 bases for J; bases not matched to a gene: 1. The CDR3 runs to 16 residues. Germline loops: CDR1 MNHEY, CDR2 SMNVEV (reference sequence).